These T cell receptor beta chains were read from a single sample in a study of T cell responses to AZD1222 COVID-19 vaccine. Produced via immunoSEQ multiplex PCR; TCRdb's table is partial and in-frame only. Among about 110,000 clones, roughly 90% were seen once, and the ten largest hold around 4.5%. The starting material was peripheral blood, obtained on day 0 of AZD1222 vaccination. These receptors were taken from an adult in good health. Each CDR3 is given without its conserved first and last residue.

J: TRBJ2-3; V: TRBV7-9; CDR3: ASSLVPSTDTQY
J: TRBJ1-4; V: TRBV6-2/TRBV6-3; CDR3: ASSLDRVHEKLF
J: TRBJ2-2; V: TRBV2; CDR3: ASSWGTGELF
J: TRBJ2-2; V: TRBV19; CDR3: ASSPTPPQNTGELF
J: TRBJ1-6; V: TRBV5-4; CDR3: ASSLYDGAGSPLH
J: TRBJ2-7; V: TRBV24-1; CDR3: ATSGNREQY
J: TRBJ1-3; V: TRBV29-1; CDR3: SVEVPPDYSGNTIY
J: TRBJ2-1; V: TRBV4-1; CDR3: ASSQADQLYEQF
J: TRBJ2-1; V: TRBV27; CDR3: ASSPATGAIYNEQF
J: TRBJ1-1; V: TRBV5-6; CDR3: ASMGVTEAF
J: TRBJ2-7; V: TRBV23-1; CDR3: ASSLYSLGSSSYEQY
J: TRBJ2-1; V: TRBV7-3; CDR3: ASSLGPSSYNEQF
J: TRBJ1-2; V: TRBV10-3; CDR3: AISESVGQAGDGYT
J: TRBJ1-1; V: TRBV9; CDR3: ASSVEQGAAEAF
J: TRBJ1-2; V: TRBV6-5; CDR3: ASTRKVGNSYT
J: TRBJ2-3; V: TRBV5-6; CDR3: ASSLGQGMN
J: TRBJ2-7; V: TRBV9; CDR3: ANMPGQKEVGCEQY
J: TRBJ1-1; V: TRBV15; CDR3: ATSREYSNTEAF
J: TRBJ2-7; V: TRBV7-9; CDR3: ASSFASSSSYEQY
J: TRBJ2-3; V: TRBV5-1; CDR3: ASSLLAGGTDTQY
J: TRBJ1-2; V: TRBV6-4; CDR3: ASSETPAANYGYT
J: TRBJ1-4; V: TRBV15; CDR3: ATSPGGSDNEKLF
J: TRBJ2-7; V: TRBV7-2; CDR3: ASSRGGSHEQY
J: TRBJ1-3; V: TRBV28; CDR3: ASNHGGTSGNTIY
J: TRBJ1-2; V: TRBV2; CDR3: ASRDLGPTQTLNYGYT
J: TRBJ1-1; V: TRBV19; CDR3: ATRLGTGGANTEAF
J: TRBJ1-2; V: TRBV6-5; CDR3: ASNPRTGLYGYT
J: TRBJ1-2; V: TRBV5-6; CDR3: ASSPAGSDGYT
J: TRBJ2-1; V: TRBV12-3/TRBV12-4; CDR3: ASSLDGNDEQF
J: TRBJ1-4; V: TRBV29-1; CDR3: SNRGLNEKLF
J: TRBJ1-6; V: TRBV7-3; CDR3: ASSLSPGTGNNSPLH
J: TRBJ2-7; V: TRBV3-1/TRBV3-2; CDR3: ASSRGRGYEQY
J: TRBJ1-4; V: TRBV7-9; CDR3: ASSLHTEEKLF
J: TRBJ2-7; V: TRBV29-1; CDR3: SVERPDAPYEQY
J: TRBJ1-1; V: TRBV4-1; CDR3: ASSQVATGALAF
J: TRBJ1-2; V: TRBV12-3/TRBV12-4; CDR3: ASSLQQGGGYT
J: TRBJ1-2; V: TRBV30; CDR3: AWSERGPNRGYT
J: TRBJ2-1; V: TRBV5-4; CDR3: ASSFISGRGDEQF
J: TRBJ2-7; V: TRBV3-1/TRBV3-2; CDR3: ASSPSGTGDYEQY
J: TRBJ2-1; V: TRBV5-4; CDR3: ASSLELAGRSEQF
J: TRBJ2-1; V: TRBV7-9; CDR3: ASHLAGDNEQF
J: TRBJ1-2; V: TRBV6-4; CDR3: ASSALGGYGYT
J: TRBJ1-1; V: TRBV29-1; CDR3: SVLRPDTEAF
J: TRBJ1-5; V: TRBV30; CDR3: AWARWGDQPQH
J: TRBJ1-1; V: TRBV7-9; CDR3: ASRPGMVTEAF
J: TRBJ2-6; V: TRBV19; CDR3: ASSSGGAFSGANVLT
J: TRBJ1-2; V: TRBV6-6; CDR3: ASRGELDYGYT
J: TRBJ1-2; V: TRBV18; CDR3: ASSSDPDRSRYGYT